This T cell receptor (beta chain) was observed in a study of T-cell memory formation after mild COVID-19. Overall study: The study found TCR clusters largely donor specific.

The CDR3 sequence is 15 residues long. Trimming took 4 bases from V and 3 from J, leaving 13 bases between them. Germline V gene lookup returns CDR1 SGHRS and CDR2 YFSETQ. One entry per CDR3 protein results from TCRdb running MiXCR on the 5' RACE reads. The data show about 200,000 distinct CDR3 sequences, around 9.1% seen once. This clonotype was detected a few times. The chain employs TRBV5-1 and TRBJ1-4; a weak D match, TRBD1 (6 bases). The sequenced sample was PBMCs or a T cell subset sorted from them (not recorded which). The TCR was taken from a man aged 18 to 35 who had mild COVID-19 (a few samples of this study predate the infection). Cell type and time point are not known. CDR3 region: CASSQQTGPNEKLFF. Here the CDR3 DNA reads TGCGCCAGCAGCCAGCAGACAGGTCCTAATGAAAAACTGTTTTTT. Complete variable domain (other parts from reference TRBV5-1 and TRBJ1-4): KAGVTQTPRYLIKTRGQQVTLSCSPISGHRSVSWYQQTPGQGLQFLFEYFSETQRNKGNFPGRFSGRQFSNSRSEMNVSTLELGDSALYLCASSQQTGPNEKLFFGSGTQLSVL.